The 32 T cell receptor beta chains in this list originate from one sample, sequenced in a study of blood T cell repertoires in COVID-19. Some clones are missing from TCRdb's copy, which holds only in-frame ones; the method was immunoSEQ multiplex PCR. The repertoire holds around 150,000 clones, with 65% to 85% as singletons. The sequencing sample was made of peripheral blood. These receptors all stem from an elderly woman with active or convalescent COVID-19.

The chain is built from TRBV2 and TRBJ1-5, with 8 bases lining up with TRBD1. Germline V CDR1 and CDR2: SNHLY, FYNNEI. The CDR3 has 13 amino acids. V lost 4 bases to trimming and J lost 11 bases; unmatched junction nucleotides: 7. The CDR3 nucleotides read TGTGCCAGCAGTGGGGGGGACAGGCGGGCCCAGCATTTT. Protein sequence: CASSGGDRRAQHF.

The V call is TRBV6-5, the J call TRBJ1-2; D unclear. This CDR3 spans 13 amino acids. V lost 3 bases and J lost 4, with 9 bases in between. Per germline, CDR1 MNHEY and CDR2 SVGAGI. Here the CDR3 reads CASSYGLSYGYTF. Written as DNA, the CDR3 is TGTGCCAGCAGTTATGGTCTGAGCTATGGCTACACCTTC.

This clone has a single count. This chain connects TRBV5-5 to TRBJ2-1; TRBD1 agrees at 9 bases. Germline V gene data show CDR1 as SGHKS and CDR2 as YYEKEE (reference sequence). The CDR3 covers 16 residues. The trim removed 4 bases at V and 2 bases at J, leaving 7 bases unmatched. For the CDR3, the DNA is TGTGCCAGCAGCCCGGACAGGGGTGGTCCCTACAATGAGCAGTTCTTC. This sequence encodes CASSPDRGGPYNEQFF.

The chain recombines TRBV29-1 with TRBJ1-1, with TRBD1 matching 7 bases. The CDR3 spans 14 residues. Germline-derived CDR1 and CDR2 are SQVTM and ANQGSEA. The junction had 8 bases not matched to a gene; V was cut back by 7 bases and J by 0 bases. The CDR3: CSARRDSMNTEAFF. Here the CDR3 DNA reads TGCAGCGCGAGAAGGGACAGTATGAACACTGAAGCTTTCTTT.

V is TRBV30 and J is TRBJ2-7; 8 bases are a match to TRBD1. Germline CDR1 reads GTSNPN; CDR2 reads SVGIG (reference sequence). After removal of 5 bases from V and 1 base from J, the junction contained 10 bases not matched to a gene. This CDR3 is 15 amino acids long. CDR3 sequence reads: CAWGTPRTGSYEQYF. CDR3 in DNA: TGTGCCTGGGGGACGCCCCGGACAGGGTCCTACGAGCAGTACTTC.

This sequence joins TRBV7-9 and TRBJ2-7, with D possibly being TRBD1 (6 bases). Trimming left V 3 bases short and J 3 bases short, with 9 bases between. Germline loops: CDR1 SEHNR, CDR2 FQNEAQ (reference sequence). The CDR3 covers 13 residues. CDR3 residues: CASSFGQSYEQYF. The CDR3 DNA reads TGTGCCAGCAGCTTTGGACAGAGCTACGAGCAGTACTTC.

This CDR3 is CASSQKEGSSPLHF. CDR3 sequence (DNA): TGCGCCAGCAGCCAAAAAGAAGGGAGTTCACCCCTCCACTTT. The chain joins TRBV4-3 to TRBJ1-6; D is uncertain. The CDR3 is 14 residues long. CDR1 is LGHNA and CDR2 is YSLEER in the germline V gene. V was shortened by 2 bases and J by 9 bases, with 11 bases between the two germline ends.

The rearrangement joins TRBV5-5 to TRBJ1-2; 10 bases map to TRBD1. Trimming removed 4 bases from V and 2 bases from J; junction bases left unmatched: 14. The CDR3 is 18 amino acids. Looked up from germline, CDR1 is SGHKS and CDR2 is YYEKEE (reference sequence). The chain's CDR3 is CASSELLTGGAYNYGYTF. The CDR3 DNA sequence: TGTGCCAGCAGCGAGCTACTGACAGGGGGCGCCTACAACTATGGCTACACCTTC.

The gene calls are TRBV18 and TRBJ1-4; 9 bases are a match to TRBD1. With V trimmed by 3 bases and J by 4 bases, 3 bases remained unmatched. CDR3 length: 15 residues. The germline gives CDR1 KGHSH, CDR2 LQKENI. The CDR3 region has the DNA TGTGCCAGCTCACCTGGGACAGGGAGTAATGAAAAACTGTTTTTT. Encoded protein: CASSPGTGSNEKLFF.

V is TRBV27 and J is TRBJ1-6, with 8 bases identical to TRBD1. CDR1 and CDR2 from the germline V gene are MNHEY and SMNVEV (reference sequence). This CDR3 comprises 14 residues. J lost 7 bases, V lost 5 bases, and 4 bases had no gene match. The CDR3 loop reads CASSGTGMNSPLHF. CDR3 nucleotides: TGTGCCAGCAGTGGGACAGGAATGAATTCACCCCTCCACTTT.

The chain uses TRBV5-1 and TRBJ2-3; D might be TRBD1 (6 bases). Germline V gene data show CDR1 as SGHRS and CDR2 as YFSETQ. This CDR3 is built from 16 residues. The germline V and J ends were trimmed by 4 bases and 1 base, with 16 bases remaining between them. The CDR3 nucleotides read TGCGCCAGCAGCGGGGGCATCGGGTTGGGCACAGATACGCAGTATTTT. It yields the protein CASSGGIGLGTDTQYF.

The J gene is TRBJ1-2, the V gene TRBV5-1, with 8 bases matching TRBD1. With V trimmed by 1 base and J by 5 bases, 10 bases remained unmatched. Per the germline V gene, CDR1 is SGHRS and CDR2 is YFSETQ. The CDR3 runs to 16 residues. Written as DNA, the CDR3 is TGCGCCAGCAGCTTGTCCTATGGACAGGGAGGATATGGCTACACCTTC. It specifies CASSLSYGQGGYGYTF.

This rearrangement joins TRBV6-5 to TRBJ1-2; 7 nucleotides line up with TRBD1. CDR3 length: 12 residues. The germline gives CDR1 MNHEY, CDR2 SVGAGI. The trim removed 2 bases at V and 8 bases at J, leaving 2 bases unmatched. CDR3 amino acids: CASSYRGQGYTF. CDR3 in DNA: TGTGCCAGCAGTTACAGGGGGCAAGGCTACACCTTC.

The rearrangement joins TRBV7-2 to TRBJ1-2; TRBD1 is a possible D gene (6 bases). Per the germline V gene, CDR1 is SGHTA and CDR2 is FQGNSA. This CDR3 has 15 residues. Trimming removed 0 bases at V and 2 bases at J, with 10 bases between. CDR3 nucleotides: TGTGCCAGCAGCTTAGCGTTAACAGGGAACTATGGCTACACCTTC. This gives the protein CASSLALTGNYGYTF.

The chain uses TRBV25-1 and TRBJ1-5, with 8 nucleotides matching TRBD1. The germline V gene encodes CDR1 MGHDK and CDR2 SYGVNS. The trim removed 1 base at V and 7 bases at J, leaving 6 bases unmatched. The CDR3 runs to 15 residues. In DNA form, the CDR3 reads TGTGCCAGCAGTGAATCATCAGGGGGCCGGCAGCCCCAGCATTTT. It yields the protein CASSESSGGRQPQHF.

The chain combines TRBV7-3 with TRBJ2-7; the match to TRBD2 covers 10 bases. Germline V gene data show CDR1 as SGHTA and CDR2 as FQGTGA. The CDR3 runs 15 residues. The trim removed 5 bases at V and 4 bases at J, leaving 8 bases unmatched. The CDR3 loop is CASSATSGVSYEQYF. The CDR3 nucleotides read TGTGCCAGCAGCGCAACTAGCGGGGTATCGTACGAGCAGTACTTC.

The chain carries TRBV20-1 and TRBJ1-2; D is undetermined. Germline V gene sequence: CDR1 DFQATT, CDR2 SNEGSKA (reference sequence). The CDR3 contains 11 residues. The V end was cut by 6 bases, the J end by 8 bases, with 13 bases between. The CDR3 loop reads CSADSQSGYTF. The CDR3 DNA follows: TGCAGTGCCGATTCCCAGTCCGGCTACACCTTC.

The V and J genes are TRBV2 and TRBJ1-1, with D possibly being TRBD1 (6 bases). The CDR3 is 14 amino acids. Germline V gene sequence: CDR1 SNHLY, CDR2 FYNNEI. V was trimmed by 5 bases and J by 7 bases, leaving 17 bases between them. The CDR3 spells CASSPGTFSIEAFF. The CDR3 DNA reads TGTGCCAGCAGTCCCGGGACATTTAGTATTGAAGCTTTCTTT.

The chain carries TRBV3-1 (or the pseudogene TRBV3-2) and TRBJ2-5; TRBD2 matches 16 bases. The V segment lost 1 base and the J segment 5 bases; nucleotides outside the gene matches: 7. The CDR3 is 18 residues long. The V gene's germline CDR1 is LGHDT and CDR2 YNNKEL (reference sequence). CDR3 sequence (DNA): TGTGCCAGCAGCCAAGGAGGGACTAGCGGGGGGGCATACGAGACCCAGTACTTC. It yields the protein CASSQGGTSGGAYETQYF.

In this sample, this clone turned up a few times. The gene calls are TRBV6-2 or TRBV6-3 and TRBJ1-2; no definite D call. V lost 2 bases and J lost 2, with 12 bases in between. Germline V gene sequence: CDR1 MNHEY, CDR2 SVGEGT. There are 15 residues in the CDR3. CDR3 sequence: CASSYAATGNYGYTF. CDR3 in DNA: TGTGCCAGCAGTTACGCGGCGACCGGAAACTATGGCTACACCTTC.

The CDR3 DNA follows: TGTGCCAGCAGCTTAGAGGGAATCAGGGTTCCAGGCTACACCTTC. It specifies CASSLEGIRVPGYTF. The genes are TRBV7-9 and TRBJ1-2, with TRBD1 as a possible D gene (5 bases). Trimming removed 1 base at V and 8 bases at J, with 17 bases between. This CDR3 contains 15 residues. Per the germline V gene, CDR1 is SEHNR and CDR2 is FQNEAQ (reference sequence). Based on the CDR3 plus reference TRBV7-9 and TRBJ1-2, the full variable domain is DTGVSQNPRHKITKRGQNVTFRCDPISEHNRLYWYRQTLGQGPEFLTYFQNEAQLEKSRLLSDRFSAERPKGSFSTLEIQRTEQGDSAMYLCASSLEGIRVPGYTFGSGTRLTVV.

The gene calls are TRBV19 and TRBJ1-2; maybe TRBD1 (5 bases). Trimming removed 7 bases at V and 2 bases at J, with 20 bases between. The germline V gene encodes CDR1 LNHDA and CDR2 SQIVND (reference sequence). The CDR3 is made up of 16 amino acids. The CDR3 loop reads CASTPPDLGLNYGYTF. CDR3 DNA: TGTGCCAGTACCCCCCCGGACCTGGGACTCAACTATGGCTACACCTTC.

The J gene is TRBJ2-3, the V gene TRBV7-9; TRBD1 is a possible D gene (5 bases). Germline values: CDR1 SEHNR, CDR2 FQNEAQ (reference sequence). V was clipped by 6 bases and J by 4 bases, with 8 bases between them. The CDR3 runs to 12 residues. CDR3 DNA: TGTGCCAGCAGGGGGCTTCCAGATACGCAGTATTTT. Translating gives CASRGLPDTQYF.

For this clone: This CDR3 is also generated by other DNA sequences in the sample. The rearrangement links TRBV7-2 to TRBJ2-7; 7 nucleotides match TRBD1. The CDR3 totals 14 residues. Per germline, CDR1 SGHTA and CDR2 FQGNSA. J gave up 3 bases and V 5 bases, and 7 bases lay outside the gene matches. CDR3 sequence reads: CASSLGQESYEQYF. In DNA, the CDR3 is TGTGCCAGCAGCCTCGGACAGGAAAGCTACGAGCAGTACTTC.

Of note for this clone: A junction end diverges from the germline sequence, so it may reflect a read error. The CDR3 DNA follows: TGCGCCAGCAGCGAAGACCGTGGGGCGGATTCACCCCTCCACTTT. Protein: CASSEDRGADSPLHF. The genes are TRBV4-3 and TRBJ1-6; a weak D match, TRBD1 (5 bases). In germline, CDR1 is LGHNA, CDR2 YSLEER. CDR3 size: 15 residues.

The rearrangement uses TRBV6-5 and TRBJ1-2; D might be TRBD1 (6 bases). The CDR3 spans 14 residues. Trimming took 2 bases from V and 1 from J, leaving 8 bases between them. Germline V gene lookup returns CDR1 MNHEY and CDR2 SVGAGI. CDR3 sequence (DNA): TGTGCCAGCAGTTACCAGGACAGTAACTATGGCTACACCTTC. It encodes CASSYQDSNYGYTF.

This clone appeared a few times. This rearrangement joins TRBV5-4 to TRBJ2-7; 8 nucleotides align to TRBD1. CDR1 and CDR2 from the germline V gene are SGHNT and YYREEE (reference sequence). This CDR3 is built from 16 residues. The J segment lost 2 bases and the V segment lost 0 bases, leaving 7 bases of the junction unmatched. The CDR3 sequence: CASSLAGTGRTYEQYF. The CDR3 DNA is TGTGCCAGCAGCTTGGCGGGGACAGGTAGAACCTACGAGCAGTACTTC.

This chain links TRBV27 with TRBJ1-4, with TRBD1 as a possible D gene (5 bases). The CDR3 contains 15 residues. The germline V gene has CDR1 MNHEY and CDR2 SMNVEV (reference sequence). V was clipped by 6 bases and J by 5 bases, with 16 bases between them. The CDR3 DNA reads TGTGCCAGCAGCCCCCGGCAGGGCCAAAATGAAAAACTGTTTTTT. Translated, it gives CASSPRQGQNEKLFF. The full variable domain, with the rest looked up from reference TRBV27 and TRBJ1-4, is EAQVTQNPRYLITVTGKKLTVTCSQNMNHEYMSWYRQDPGLGLRQIYYSMNVEVTDKGDVPEGYKVSRKEKRNFPLILESPSPNQTSLYFCASSPRQGQNEKLFFGSGTQLSVL.

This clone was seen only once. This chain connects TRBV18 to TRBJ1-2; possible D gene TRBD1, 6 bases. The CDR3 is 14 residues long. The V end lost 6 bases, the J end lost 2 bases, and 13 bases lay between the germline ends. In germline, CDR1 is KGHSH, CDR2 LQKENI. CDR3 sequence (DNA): TGTGCCAGCTCCGACCGACAGGAAAACTATGGCTACACCTTC. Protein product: CASSDRQENYGYTF.

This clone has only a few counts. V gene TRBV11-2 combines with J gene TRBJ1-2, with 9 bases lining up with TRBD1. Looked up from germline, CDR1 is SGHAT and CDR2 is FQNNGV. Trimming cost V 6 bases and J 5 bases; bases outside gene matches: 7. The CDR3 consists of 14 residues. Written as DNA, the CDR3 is TGTGCCAGCAGTTTGGGACAGGGAATATATGGCTACACCTTC. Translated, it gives CASSLGQGIYGYTF.

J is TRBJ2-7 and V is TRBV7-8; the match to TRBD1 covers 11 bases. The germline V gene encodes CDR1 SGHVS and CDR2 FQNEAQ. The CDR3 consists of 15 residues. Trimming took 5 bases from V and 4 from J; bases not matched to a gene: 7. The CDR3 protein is CASSIPGQGVYEQYF. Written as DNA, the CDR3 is TGTGCCAGCAGCATTCCGGGACAGGGGGTTTACGAGCAGTACTTC. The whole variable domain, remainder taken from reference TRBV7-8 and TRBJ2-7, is GAGVSQSPRYKVAKRGQDVALRCDPISGHVSLFWYQQALGQGPEFLTYFQNEAQLDKSGLPSDRFFAERPEGSVSTLKIQRTQQEDSAVYLCASSIPGQGVYEQYFGPGTRLTVT.

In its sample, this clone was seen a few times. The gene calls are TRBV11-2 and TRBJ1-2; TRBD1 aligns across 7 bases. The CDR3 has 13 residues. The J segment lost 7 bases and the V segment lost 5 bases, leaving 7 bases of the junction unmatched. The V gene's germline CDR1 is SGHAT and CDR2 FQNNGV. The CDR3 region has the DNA TGTGCCAGCAGCCCGACAGGGTTTGGTGGCTACACCTTC. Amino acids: CASSPTGFGGYTF.